This TCR beta chain came from a study of blood T cell repertoires in COVID-19. Study-wide context: Acute and convalescent COVID-19 samples came from the United States, Italy and Spain. T cells, B-cell-depleted T cells, or PBMCs supplied cDNA or gDNA.

Trimming shortened V by 0 bases and J by 3 bases, and 12 bases separated the two germline ends. CDR3 length: 16 residues. In germline, CDR1 is LNHDA, CDR2 SQIVND (reference sequence). The authors' processing: How many nucleated cells were present was estimated from reference gene primer amplification. Clones were read by immunoSEQ multiplex PCR, and TCRdb kept only the in-frame ones, dropping some. D and trimming come from the DNA, and the V and J calls and clone size come from that table. This table holds about 51,000 clones, 84% found once. The sequencing input was peripheral blood. The rearrangement uses TRBV19 and TRBJ1-5; D uncertain. This TCR derives from a man aged 50 to 60 with acute or convalescent COVID-19. DNA of the CDR3: TGTGCCAGTAGTATAGAGTGGTCACAGTCCAATCAGCCCCAGCATTTT. It translates to CASSIEWSQSNQPQHF.